A selection of T cell receptor beta chains follows, all from one sample in a study of blood T cell repertoires in COVID-19. Only in-frame clones appear in the TCRdb table, and some are missing; sequencing was by immunoSEQ multiplex PCR. The sample carries 40,000 to 55,000 clones, 87% recorded once. The sequencing input was peripheral blood. The receptor source for this set is a man in his fifties or sixties with active COVID-19. The CDR3 runs from the conserved cysteine through the conserved F or W. Each record gives: V gene, D gene, J gene, clone size, CDR3 DNA, CDR3 protein. The D gene is left open where the match is weak. Expanded clones are given a class, and other clones once, few, many or no size at all.

>TRBV5-1|TRBD2|TRBJ2-5|NA
TGCGCCAGCAGCGTCCGTCTAGCGGGAGTTGAGACCCAGTACTTC
CASSVRLAGVETQYF
>TRBV4-1|NA|TRBJ1-1|NA
TGCGCCAGCAGCCCGGACAGCAACACTGAAGCTTTCTTT
CASSPDSNTEAFF
>TRBV6-1|NA|TRBJ1-2|few
TGTGCCAGCAGAGAAGTCTGGCAGGAACCTAACTATGGCTACACCTTC
CASREVWQEPNYGYTF
>TRBV2|TRBD1|TRBJ1-2|NA
TGTGCCAGCGGAAACGGACAGGGCGATGGCTACACCTTC
CASGNGQGDGYTF
>TRBV21-1|NA|TRBJ1-2|NA
TGTGCCAGCAGCAAAGTCAACAGGTTGGATGGCTACACCTTC
CASSKVNRLDGYTF
>TRBV2|TRBD2|TRBJ2-5|NA
TGTGCCAGCAGTGCTAGCGGGAGAAGACTCGAGACCCAGTACTTC
CASSASGRRLETQYF
>TRBV10-3|TRBD1|TRBJ2-2|NA
TGTGCCATCAGCCCGACAGGGGGGAACACCGGGGAGCTGTTTTTT
CAISPTGGNTGELFF
>TRBV5-6|TRBD1|TRBJ2-2|NA
TGTGCCAGCAGCTCGCTCAGACAGGGGGCCGGCACCGGGGAGCTGTTTTTT
CASSSLRQGAGTGELFF
>TRBV12-3/TRBV12-4|NA|TRBJ1-2|few
TGTGCCAGCAGTTTGGGAGGTGGCTACACCTTC
CASSLGGGYTF
>TRBV6-5|NA|TRBJ2-7|NA
TGTGCCAGCAGATACGGAGGGTTTGGGTCCTACGAGCAGTACTTC
CASRYGGFGSYEQYF
>TRBV11-2|NA|TRBJ1-2|NA
TGTGCCAGCAGCGCCCTTAGGCGGGTGGGCTACACCTTC
CASSALRRVGYTF
>TRBV27|TRBD1|TRBJ2-5|NA
TGTGCCAGCAGTTTCTCTCATCGGACAGGGGAACGTGAGACCCAGTACTTC
CASSFSHRTGERETQYF
>TRBV15|TRBD2|TRBJ2-3|NA
TGTGCCACCAGCAGAGTTCCCGCTAGCGGGGGGGCGACAGATACGCAGTATTTT
CATSRVPASGGATDTQYF
>TRBV5-1|NA|TRBJ1-2|NA
TGCGCCAGCAGCTTGGAAGGAACAGGCCGCTATGGCTACACCTTC
CASSLEGTGRYGYTF
>TRBV29-1|NA|TRBJ2-5|NA
TGCAGCGTTCCAGGGGGGGAGACCCAGTACTTC
CSVPGGETQYF
>TRBV24-1|NA|TRBJ2-5|NA
TGTGCCACCAGTGACCGCCAAGAGACCCAGTACTTC
CATSDRQETQYF
>TRBV30|TRBD1|TRBJ1-2|once
TGTGCCTGCCCGGGACAGGGGGCTCGTTATGGCTACACCTTC
CACPGQGARYGYTF
>TRBV2|TRBD2|TRBJ2-7|NA
TGTGCCAGCATCTCCCGGACTAGAGATTGGGCAGAGCAGTACTTC
CASISRTRDWAEQYF
>TRBV6-5|TRBD1|TRBJ1-6|once
TGTGCCAGCACGAGGTTGGGACAGGGGGATTCACCCCTCCACTTT
CASTRLGQGDSPLHF
>TRBV7-9|TRBD1|TRBJ1-4|NA
TGTGCCAGCAGCGGCCAGGGGGCGACTAATGAAAAACTGTTTTTT
CASSGQGATNEKLFF
>TRBV6-2/TRBV6-3|TRBD1|TRBJ2-1|NA
TGTGCCAGCAGTTACGAACTGGGACAGGGGGGCTACAATGAGCAGTTCTTC
CASSYELGQGGYNEQFF
>TRBV10-3|NA|TRBJ2-1|NA
TGTGCCATCAGCGGGGACATAGCTCGGGTCAATGAGCAGTTCTTC
CAISGDIARVNEQFF
>TRBV6-5|NA|TRBJ2-5|NA
TGTGCCAGCAGTCCAGGGAGGGAGACCCAGTACTTC
CASSPGRETQYF
>TRBV6-5|NA|TRBJ2-7|NA
TGTGCCAGCACTCCCCCGGCAGGGGTCGAGCAGTACTTC
CASTPPAGVEQYF
>TRBV27|NA|TRBJ2-7|NA
TGTGCCAGCAGTTTATACCCCCCGGGACTTCTGGGGTACGAGCAGTACTTC
CASSLYPPGLLGYEQYF
>TRBV6-6|NA|TRBJ2-7|NA
TGTGCCAGCAGTTCCAGGGGACAAATTTCTTACGAGCAGTACTTC
CASSSRGQISYEQYF
>TRBV19|NA|TRBJ2-6|NA
TGTGCCAGTATCCCGGGGGTATCTGGGGCCAACGTCCTGACTTTC
CASIPGVSGANVLTF
>TRBV15|NA|TRBJ2-3|NA
TGTGCCACCAGCCGTTTCACAGATACGCAGTATTTT
CATSRFTDTQYF
>TRBV7-9|NA|TRBJ2-7|NA
TGTGCCAGCAGCTTCGGTGGGCCCTACGAGCAGTACTTC
CASSFGGPYEQYF
>TRBV7-6|TRBD2|TRBJ2-3|NA
TGTGCCAGCAGTCCGACACCAGGACTAGCGGGGGGGCCGCCAGATACGCAGTATTTT
CASSPTPGLAGGPPDTQYF
>TRBV2|TRBD2|TRBJ2-2|NA
TGTGCCAGCACCCGAAGCGGGGCAGTCACCGGGGAGCTGTTTTTT
CASTRSGAVTGELFF
>TRBV4-1|NA|TRBJ1-2|few
TGCGCCAGCAGCCAAGTTCTTCCCGCGATTTATGGCTACACCTTC
CASSQVLPAIYGYTF
>TRBV19|NA|TRBJ1-5|NA
TGTGCCAGTAGGTGGACTTGGGAGTCCAATCAGCCCCAGCATTTT
CASRWTWESNQPQHF
>TRBV18|NA|TRBJ1-1|NA
TGTGCCAGCTGTACTTCCCAAAGGGGCACTGAAGCTTTCTTT
CASCTSQRGTEAFF
>TRBV15|NA|TRBJ2-7|NA
TGTGCCACCAGCAGAGATCGACTAAGGCCGTACTTC
CATSRDRLRPYF
>TRBV10-3|TRBD1|TRBJ1-1|NA
TGTGCCATCAGTGAGTCCGGACAGGGATTCACTGAAGCTTTCTTT
CAISESGQGFTEAFF
>TRBV4-2|NA|TRBJ2-3|NA
TGTGCCAGCAGCCAAGGAGCGTCTAGCGCTCCAGATACGCAGTATTTT
CASSQGASSAPDTQYF
>TRBV5-1|NA|TRBJ2-3|NA
TGCGCCAGCAGCTACGGGACTGAGACAGATACGCAGTATTTT
CASSYGTETDTQYF
>TRBV7-2|TRBD1|TRBJ2-3|NA
TGTGCCAGCAGCCCTGGACAGGTGGGCGCAGATACGCAGTATTTT
CASSPGQVGADTQYF
>TRBV19|NA|TRBJ2-5|NA
TGTGCCAGTAGTATAGGGGGTGGTCCGGGGGAGACCCAGTACTTC
CASSIGGGPGETQYF
>TRBV6-5|NA|TRBJ2-7|NA
TGTGCCAGCAAGGCGGGCGGAAGCAAAGGGTACGAGCAGTACTTC
CASKAGGSKGYEQYF
>TRBV9|NA|TRBJ1-6|NA
TGTGCCAGCAGCCCCCGGACAGATTCACCCCTCCACTTT
CASSPRTDSPLHF
>TRBV2|NA|TRBJ2-7|NA
TGTGCCAGCAGTGACGCGGGATCCTACGAGCAGTACTTC
CASSDAGSYEQYF
>TRBV9|NA|TRBJ2-7|NA
TGTGCCAGCAGCTCCCGCGGGGTATCGGACGAGCAGTACTTC
CASSSRGVSDEQYF
>TRBV6-6|TRBD1|TRBJ2-2|NA
TGTGCCAGCGAGCCGGGACAGGGTATCAGGGAGCTGTTTTTT
CASEPGQGIRELFF
>TRBV5-1|NA|TRBJ2-7|NA
TGCGCCAGCAGCTTCGCACAGTCTAACGAGCAGTACTTC
CASSFAQSNEQYF
>TRBV4-1|NA|TRBJ1-5|once
TGCGCCAGCAGCCAAGATCAGGGGCCAGGACAGCCCCAGCATTTT
CASSQDQGPGQPQHF
>TRBV3-1/TRBV3-2|NA|TRBJ2-7|NA
TGTGCCAGCAGCCAACGGTACGAGCAGTACTTC
CASSQRYEQYF
>TRBV4-3|NA|TRBJ2-5|NA
TGCGCCAGCAGCCAAGATCACAGGCCGGAAGAGACCCAGTACTTC
CASSQDHRPEETQYF
>TRBV28|TRBD1|TRBJ2-3|NA
TGTGCCAGCCGCGACAGGGGGCAAGATACGCAGTATTTT
CASRDRGQDTQYF
>TRBV12-5|NA|TRBJ1-1|NA
TGTGCTAGTGGGCCTAGGAACACTGAAGCTTTCTTT
CASGPRNTEAFF
>TRBV7-2|NA|TRBJ1-1|NA
TGTGCCAGCAGCTACTCGTGGGCAGGTGAAGCTTTCTTT
CASSYSWAGEAFF
>TRBV6-5|NA|TRBJ1-1|NA
TGTGCCAGCAGTTATGCGCAGGGGCGGAACACTGAAGCTTTCTTT
CASSYAQGRNTEAFF
>TRBV7-9|NA|TRBJ2-4|NA
TGTGCCAGCTCCAACGCCGGGGAAGCCAAAAACATTCAGTACTTC
CASSNAGEAKNIQYF
>TRBV7-6|TRBD1|TRBJ2-1|NA
TGTGCCAGCAGCCGACCACAGGGGAGCTCCTACAATGAGCAGTTCTTC
CASSRPQGSSYNEQFF
>TRBV5-4|NA|TRBJ2-5|NA
TGTGCCAGCAGGGATCGGGTGGGCCAAGAGACCCAGTACTTC
CASRDRVGQETQYF
>TRBV11-2|NA|TRBJ1-2|once
TGTGCCAGCAGCTTATTTGGGGGGGGCTATGGCTACACCTTC
CASSLFGGGYGYTF
>TRBV29-1|NA|TRBJ2-1|few
TGCAGCGTTGGATTGACTAGTAGGGCTGAGCAGTTCTTC
CSVGLTSRAEQFF
>TRBV6-2/TRBV6-3|TRBD1|TRBJ1-1|NA
TGTGCCAGCAGTTACTGGGCAGGGGGTCTCGGCACTGAAGCTTTCTTT
CASSYWAGGLGTEAFF
>TRBV5-1|TRBD2|TRBJ2-7|NA
TGCGCCAGCAGCTTGGCTAGCGGGATCTCCTACGAGCAGTACTTC
CASSLASGISYEQYF